This TCR beta chain was sequenced in a study of identical twins. This CDR3 contains 15 residues. V was clipped by 2 bases and J by 7 bases; unmatched bases: 7. Germline loops: CDR1 SGHTA, CDR2 FQGNSA. Comments on this clonotype: Its antigen is not known.

Study results and limitations: Because invariant MAIT and iNKT cells could be present, zero-insertion analyses could be partly confounded.

TCRdb re-called the 5' RACE reads through MiXCR, storing one row per CDR3 protein. Counted here are 200,000 or so distinct CDR3 sequences, about 7.5% occurring once; the ten biggest clones make up 1.9%. Healthy Caucasians, and only they, were the donors. The same data also went into a second study, on yellow fever vaccine responses in identical twins.

The chain combines TRBV7-2 with TRBJ2-1; TRBD2 matches 8 bases. The material sequenced was memory (CD45RO+) T cells sorted from blood. The clonotype comes from a woman between 18 and 29 years old in good health. CDR3 protein: CASSLSGGPGNEQFF. For the CDR3, the DNA is TGTGCCAGCAGCTTATCGGGAGGGCCCGGTAATGAGCAGTTCTTC.